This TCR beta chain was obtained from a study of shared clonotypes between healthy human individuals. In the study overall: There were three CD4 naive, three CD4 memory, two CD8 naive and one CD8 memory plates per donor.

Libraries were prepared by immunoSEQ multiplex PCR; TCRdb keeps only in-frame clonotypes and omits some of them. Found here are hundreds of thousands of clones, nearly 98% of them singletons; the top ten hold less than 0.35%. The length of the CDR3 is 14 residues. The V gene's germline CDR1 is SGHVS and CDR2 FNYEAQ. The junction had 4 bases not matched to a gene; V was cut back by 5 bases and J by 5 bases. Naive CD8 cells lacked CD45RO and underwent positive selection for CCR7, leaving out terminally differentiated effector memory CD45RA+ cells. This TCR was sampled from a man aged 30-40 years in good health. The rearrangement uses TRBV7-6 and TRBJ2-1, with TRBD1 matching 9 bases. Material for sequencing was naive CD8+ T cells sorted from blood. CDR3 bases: TGTGCCAGCAGCCCCGGGACAGGGAACAATGAGCAGTTCTTC. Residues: CASSPGTGNNEQFF. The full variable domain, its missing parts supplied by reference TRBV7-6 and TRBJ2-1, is GAGVSQSPRYKVTKRGQDVALRCDPISGHVSLYWYRQALGQGPEFLTYFNYEAQQDKSGLPNDRFSAERPEGSISTLTIQRTEQRDSAMYRCASSPGTGNNEQFFGPGTRLTVL.